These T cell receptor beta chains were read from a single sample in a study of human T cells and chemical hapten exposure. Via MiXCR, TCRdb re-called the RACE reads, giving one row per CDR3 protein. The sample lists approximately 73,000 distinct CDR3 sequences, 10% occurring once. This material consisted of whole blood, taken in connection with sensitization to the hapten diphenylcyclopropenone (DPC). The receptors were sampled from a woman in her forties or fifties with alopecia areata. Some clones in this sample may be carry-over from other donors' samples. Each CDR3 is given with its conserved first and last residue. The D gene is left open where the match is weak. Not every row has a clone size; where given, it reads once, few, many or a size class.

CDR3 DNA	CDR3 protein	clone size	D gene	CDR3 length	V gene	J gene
TGCGCCAGCGTAGAATCACCGGGGAACACTGAAGCTTTCTTT	CASVESPGNTEAFF	few	NA	14	TRBV10-2	TRBJ1-1
TGTGCCAGCAGTTTCCGGGGCCGCTGGTACTTC	CASSFRGRWYF	few	NA	11	TRBV27	TRBJ2-7
TGTGCCAGCAGCTTAGGGCTGGGGGCCTCCTACGAGCAGTACTTC	CASSLGLGASYEQYF	NA	NA	15	TRBV7-9	TRBJ2-7
TGTGCCAGCAGTTTTAGCGACGGACGCTACGAGCAGTACTTC	CASSFSDGRYEQYF	few	NA	14	TRBV28	TRBJ2-7
TGTGCCATCAGAGGCACAGGGGACGTCAATCAGCCCCAGCATTTT	CAIRGTGDVNQPQHF	few	TRBD1	15	TRBV10-3	TRBJ1-5
TGCAGTGCTAGAGATCCCTTAGGACTCGAGCAGTACTTC	CSARDPLGLEQYF	NA	NA	13	TRBV20-1	TRBJ2-7
TGTGCCAGCAGTGGGGGGTTGGCCCAGTACTTC	CASSGGLAQYF	NA	NA	11	TRBV2	TRBJ2-5
TGTGCCAGCAGTTCCGGGACAGGGGACGGCGGGGAGCTGTTTTTT	CASSSGTGDGGELFF	NA	TRBD1	15	TRBV11-3	TRBJ2-2
TGTGCCAGCTCACCCGCGCAGTCGCCTGGCTACACCTTC	CASSPAQSPGYTF	few	NA	13	TRBV18	TRBJ1-2
TGCAGCGTCCCGGGACTAGCGGGTGCCCAGTACTTC	CSVPGLAGAQYF	NA	TRBD2	12	TRBV29-1	TRBJ2-5
TGTGCCAGCAGTCCGACAGAGGTTAACTATGGCTACACCTTC	CASSPTEVNYGYTF	few	NA	14	TRBV7-2	TRBJ1-2
TGCAGTGCTAGAGTCGGTACAGGGGGCGGGCAGCCCCAGCATTTT	CSARVGTGGGQPQHF	few	TRBD1	15	TRBV20-1	TRBJ1-5
TGTGCCAGCAGCCGACAAGAGACCCAGTACTTC	CASSRQETQYF	few	NA	11	TRBV7-6	TRBJ2-5
TGTGCCAGCAGTTTCGCTGGAAACACCATATATTTT	CASSFAGNTIYF	NA	NA	12	TRBV28	TRBJ1-3
TGTGCCAGCTCACCAGGGGGAGCGGGTGCGAATGAGCAGTTCTTC	CASSPGGAGANEQFF	few	NA	15	TRBV18	TRBJ2-1
TGTGCCAGCAGTTACGGGAATTCACCCCTCCACTTT	CASSYGNSPLHF	NA	NA	12	TRBV6-5	TRBJ1-6
TGTGCCAGCTCACCACCGGGTAGGACGGCCGAAAACTATGGCTACACCTTC	CASSPPGRTAENYGYTF	few	NA	17	TRBV18	TRBJ1-2
TGCGCCAGCAGCTTGACGGGTTTGAACACTGAAGCTTTCTTT	CASSLTGLNTEAFF	NA	NA	14	TRBV5-1	TRBJ1-1
TGTGCCAGTAGTATTCGGACAGGGAGGGGCTCTGGGGCCAACGTCCTGACTTTC	CASSIRTGRGSGANVLTF	NA	NA	18	TRBV19	TRBJ2-6
TGTGCCAGTAGCCGAAATGGGGGATCCACAGATACGCAGTATTTT	CASSRNGGSTDTQYF	NA	NA	15	TRBV19	TRBJ2-3
TGTGCCAGCAGAAGGACGGGACGGACGAACACCGGGGAGCTGTTTTTT	CASRRTGRTNTGELFF	NA	NA	16	TRBV12-3/TRBV12-4	TRBJ2-2
TGTGCCAGCAGTTACAGCTGGGGGGGCGCGGAGGAAAAACTGTTTTTT	CASSYSWGGAEEKLFF	NA	NA	16	TRBV6-5	TRBJ1-4
TGCAGCGTTGAGTTAGAGCCAAATTCACCCCTCCACTTT	CSVELEPNSPLHF	NA	NA	13	TRBV29-1	TRBJ1-6
TGTGCCAGTAGTATCGGACACAGAGGAAACATTCAGTACTTC	CASSIGHRGNIQYF	many	NA	14	TRBV19	TRBJ2-4
TGCAGCGTTGAATGGACGGGGAACACTGAAGCTTTCTTT	CSVEWTGNTEAFF	NA	NA	13	TRBV29-1	TRBJ1-1
TGTGCCAGCAGCTTAGCTGGCAGGAGCTCTGGGGCCAACGTCCTGACTTTC	CASSLAGRSSGANVLTF	NA	NA	17	TRBV7-3	TRBJ2-6
TGTGCCAGCAGCTCCTACAGGGACAATCAGCCCCAGCATTTT	CASSSYRDNQPQHF	NA	NA	14	TRBV27	TRBJ1-5
TGTGCCATCAGTCTCTCCGACTGGAGCGGGGAGCTGTTTTTT	CAISLSDWSGELFF	NA	NA	14	TRBV10-3	TRBJ2-2
TGTGCCAGCAGTTACATGCCGGGACAGGTCCCTTTATACGAGCAGTACTTC	CASSYMPGQVPLYEQYF	many	TRBD1	17	TRBV6-5	TRBJ2-7
TGTGCCAGCAGCCCTACAGGGAAGCGGGCTGGCTACACCTTC	CASSPTGKRAGYTF	many	NA	14	TRBV7-9	TRBJ1-2
TGTGCCAGCAGCTTAGTCGACAGGACGCACGGTGGTGAGCAGTTCTTC	CASSLVDRTHGGEQFF	few	NA	16	TRBV11-2	TRBJ2-1
TGCGCCAGCAGCCAGGGGATACAGGGGGCGCAGGCCCAGCCCCAGCATTTT	CASSQGIQGAQAQPQHF	many	TRBD1	17	TRBV4-1	TRBJ1-5
TGTGCCAGCAGTTCCAAAGAGACCCAGTACTTC	CASSSKETQYF	few	NA	11	TRBV6-2/TRBV6-3	TRBJ2-5
TGTGCCAGCAGTTCCCCCGGGGAATATACGCAGTATTTT	CASSSPGEYTQYF	NA	NA	13	TRBV28	TRBJ2-3
TGTGCCAGCAGCTTATATGAGCGCCCGGGCCTGTTTTTT	CASSLYERPGLFF	few	NA	13	TRBV7-9	TRBJ2-2
TGTGCCAGCAGCAAGGGCGGGGAGCTGTTTTTT	CASSKGGELFF	NA	NA	11	TRBV21-1	TRBJ2-2
TGTGCCAGCAGCCGCGAAAGGACAGGGAGCACCGGGGAGCTGTTTTTT	CASSRERTGSTGELFF	NA	TRBD1	16	TRBV7-6	TRBJ2-2
TGTGCCAGCAGACTAACAGGGCCCAACACTGAAGCTTTCTTT	CASRLTGPNTEAFF	NA	NA	14	TRBV12-3/TRBV12-4	TRBJ1-1
TGCAGCTCCTACCTTGGACTAGAGCAGTTCTTC	CSSYLGLEQFF	few	NA	11	TRBV29-1	TRBJ2-1
TGTGCCAGCAGTACCGGGCTAGCGGGAACCGATGAGCAGTTCTTC	CASSTGLAGTDEQFF	NA	TRBD2	15	TRBV12-3/TRBV12-4	TRBJ2-1
TGTGCCAGCAGCCTCCTCATAGGGCCAGACTACGAGCAGTACTTC	CASSLLIGPDYEQYF	NA	NA	15	TRBV16	TRBJ2-7
TGTGCCAGCGACCCAAAACAGGGGCTGGGGGAGACCCAGTACTTC	CASDPKQGLGETQYF	NA	TRBD1	15	TRBV28	TRBJ2-5
TGTGCCAGCAGCTTAGGCAGCGGGAGCTCCTACAATGAGCAGTTCTTC	CASSLGSGSSYNEQFF	NA	TRBD2	16	TRBV7-6	TRBJ2-1
TGTGCCAGCAGCACGCAGGGGAGCTATGGCTACACCTTC	CASSTQGSYGYTF	few	NA	13	TRBV12-3/TRBV12-4	TRBJ1-2
TGTGCCAGCAGCCAAGAAAGGCTAGCGGGCTACGAGCAGTACTTC	CASSQERLAGYEQYF	few	TRBD2	15	TRBV14	TRBJ2-7
TGTGCCAGCAGCCCGCGACTAGCGGGATACAATGAGCAGTTCTTC	CASSPRLAGYNEQFF	many	TRBD2	15	TRBV7-6	TRBJ2-1
TGCGCCAGCAGCCCCGGGGACAGGGACACTGAAGCTTTCTTT	CASSPGDRDTEAFF	many	TRBD1	14	TRBV5-1	TRBJ1-1
TGCAGCCCTTCCGGGCCACCCCTCTACGAGCAGTACTTC	CSPSGPPLYEQYF	NA	NA	13	TRBV20-1	TRBJ2-7
TGTGCCAGCTCACCTGAAGGTAATCAGCCCCAGCATTTT	CASSPEGNQPQHF	few	NA	13	TRBV18	TRBJ1-5
TGCGCCAGCAGCTTGGAGCCTCCGGCTAGCGGGAGGGCGGAGACCCAGTACTTC	CASSLEPPASGRAETQYF	NA	TRBD2	18	TRBV5-1	TRBJ2-5
TGTGCCAGCAGGCTCGGACGAGATAATACGCCCCTCCACTTT	CASRLGRDNTPLHF	few	NA	14	TRBV6-1	TRBJ1-6
TGTGTCAGCAGCTTTTTCGCCCGGGGACCCAAGGGCTACACCTTC	CVSSFFARGPKGYTF	NA	NA	15	TRBV6-2/TRBV6-3	TRBJ1-2
TGTGCCAGCAGCTCCCAGGGGAGGAGTGGCTACACCTTC	CASSSQGRSGYTF	NA	NA	13	TRBV7-9	TRBJ1-2
TGTGCCAGCAGACTGGACAGGTCAAAAACCGGGGAGCTGTTTTTT	CASRLDRSKTGELFF	few	TRBD1	15	TRBV5-4	TRBJ2-2
TGTGCCACCAGCAGAGATAGAGGGCTAGGGGAGACCCAGTACTTC	CATSRDRGLGETQYF	few	NA	15	TRBV15	TRBJ2-5